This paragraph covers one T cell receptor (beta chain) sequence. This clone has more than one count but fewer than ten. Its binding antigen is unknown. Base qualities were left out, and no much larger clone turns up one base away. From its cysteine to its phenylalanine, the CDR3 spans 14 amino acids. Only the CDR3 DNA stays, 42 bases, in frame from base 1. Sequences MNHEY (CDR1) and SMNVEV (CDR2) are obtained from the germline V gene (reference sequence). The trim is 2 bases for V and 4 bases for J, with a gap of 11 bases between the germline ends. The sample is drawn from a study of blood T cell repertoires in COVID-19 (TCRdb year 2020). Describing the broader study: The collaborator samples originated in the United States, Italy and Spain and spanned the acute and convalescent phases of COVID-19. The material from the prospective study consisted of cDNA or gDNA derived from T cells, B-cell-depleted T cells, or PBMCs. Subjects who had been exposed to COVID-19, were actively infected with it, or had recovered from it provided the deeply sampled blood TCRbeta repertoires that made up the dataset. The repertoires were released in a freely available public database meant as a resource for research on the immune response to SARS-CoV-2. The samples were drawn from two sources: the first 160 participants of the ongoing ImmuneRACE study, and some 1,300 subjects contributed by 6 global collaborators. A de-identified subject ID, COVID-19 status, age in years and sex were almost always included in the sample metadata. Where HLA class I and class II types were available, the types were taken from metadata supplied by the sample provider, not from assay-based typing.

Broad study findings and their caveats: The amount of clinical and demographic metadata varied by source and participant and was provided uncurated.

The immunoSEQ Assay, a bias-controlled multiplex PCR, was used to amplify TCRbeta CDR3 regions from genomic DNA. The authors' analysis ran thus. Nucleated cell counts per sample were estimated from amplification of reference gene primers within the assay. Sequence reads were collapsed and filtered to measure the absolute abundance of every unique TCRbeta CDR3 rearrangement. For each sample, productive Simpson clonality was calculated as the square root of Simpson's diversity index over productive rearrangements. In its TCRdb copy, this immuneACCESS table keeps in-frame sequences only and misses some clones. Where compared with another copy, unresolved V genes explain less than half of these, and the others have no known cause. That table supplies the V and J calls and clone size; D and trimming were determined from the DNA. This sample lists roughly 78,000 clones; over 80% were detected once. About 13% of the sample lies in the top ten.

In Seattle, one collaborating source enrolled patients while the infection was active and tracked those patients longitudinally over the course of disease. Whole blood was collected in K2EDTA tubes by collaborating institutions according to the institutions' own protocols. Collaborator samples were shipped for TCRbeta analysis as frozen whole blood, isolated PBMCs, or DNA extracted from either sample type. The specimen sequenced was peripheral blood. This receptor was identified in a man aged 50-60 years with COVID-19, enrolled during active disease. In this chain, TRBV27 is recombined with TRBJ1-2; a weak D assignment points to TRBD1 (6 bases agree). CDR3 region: CASSLRQEGYGYTF. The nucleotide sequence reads TGTGCCAGCAGTTTAAGACAGGAAGGCTATGGCTACACCTTC.